This T cell receptor beta chain emerged from a study of cytomegalovirus exposure and HLA in healthy donors. Study-level points and caveats: In a later analysis, at a false discovery rate of 0.05, under 20,000 TCR beta sequences matched HLA alleles. Later, an analysis showed that TCR beta chains associated with HLA were more clonally expanded than others that were equally common.

The PCR was carried out with 60 Vbeta primers and 13 Jbeta primers. Data came from immunoSEQ multiplex PCR; TCRdb stores just in-frame clones and leaves some out. The sample lists around 300,000 clones; roughly 70% were seen once. The germline V and J ends were trimmed by 3 bases and 5 bases, with 10 bases remaining between them. The CDR3 has 13 residues. Germline CDR1 SGHNT, CDR2 YENEEA. This clone was counted a single time. Its antigen is undetermined. The V and J genes are TRBV11-3 and TRBJ2-5; D might be TRBD1 (5 bases). The sequenced sample was PBMCs. The origin of this receptor is a female donor in good health and CMV-seronegative. CDR3 nucleotides: TGTGCCAGCAGCTTGGGAAGGGGTGAGACCCAGTACTTC. This encodes CASSLGRGETQYF.